This TCR beta chain was retrieved from a study of blood T cell repertoires in COVID-19. Study at large: Two negative PCRs, clearance, or symptom resolution had been documented for recovered Cohort 3 donors. T cells, B-cell-depleted T cells, or PBMCs supplied cDNA or gDNA.

Clones were sequenced by immunoSEQ multiplex PCR, and TCRdb holds only the in-frame ones, with some missing. This table holds about 150,000 clones, 70% to 80% found once. The CDR3 length is 13 residues. Trimming removed 7 bases at V and 4 bases at J, with 8 bases between. This sequence originates from a woman between 65 and 79 years old in a cohort exposed to, infected with or recovered from COVID-19 (not recorded which). Sequencing was performed on PBMCs or T cells enriched from blood (not recorded which). The chain couples TRBV12-3 or TRBV12-4 to TRBJ1-6; D is unresolved. CDR3 in DNA: TGTGCCAGCACGCAGGTTTATAATTCACCCCTCCACTTT. It yields the protein CASTQVYNSPLHF.